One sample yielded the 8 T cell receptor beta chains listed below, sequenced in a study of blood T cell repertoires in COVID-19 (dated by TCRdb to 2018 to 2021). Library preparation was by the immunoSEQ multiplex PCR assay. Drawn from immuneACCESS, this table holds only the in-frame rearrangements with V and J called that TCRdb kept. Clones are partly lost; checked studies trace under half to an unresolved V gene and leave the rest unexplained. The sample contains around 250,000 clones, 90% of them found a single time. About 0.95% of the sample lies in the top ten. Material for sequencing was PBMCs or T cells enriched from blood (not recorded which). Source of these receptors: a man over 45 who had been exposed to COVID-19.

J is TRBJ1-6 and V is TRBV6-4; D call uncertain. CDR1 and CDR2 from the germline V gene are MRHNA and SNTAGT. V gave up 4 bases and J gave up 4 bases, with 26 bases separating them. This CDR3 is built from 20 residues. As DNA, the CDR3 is TGTGCCAGCAGTGCCCCGGGTTTCCCATCCCCAGTAAGATATAATTCACCCCTCCACTTT. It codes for CASSAPGFPSPVRYNSPLHF.

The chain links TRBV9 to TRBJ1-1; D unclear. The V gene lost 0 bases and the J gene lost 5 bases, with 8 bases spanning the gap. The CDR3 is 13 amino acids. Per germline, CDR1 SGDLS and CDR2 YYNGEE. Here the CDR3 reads CASSVGGWTEAFF. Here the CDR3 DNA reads TGTGCCAGCAGCGTAGGCGGGTGGACTGAAGCTTTCTTT.

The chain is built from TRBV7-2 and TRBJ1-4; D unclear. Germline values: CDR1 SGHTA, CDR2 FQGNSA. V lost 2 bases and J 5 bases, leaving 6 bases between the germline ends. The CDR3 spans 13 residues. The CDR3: CASSLSGNEKLFF. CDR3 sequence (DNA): TGTGCCAGCAGCTTAAGCGGGAATGAAAAACTGTTTTTT.

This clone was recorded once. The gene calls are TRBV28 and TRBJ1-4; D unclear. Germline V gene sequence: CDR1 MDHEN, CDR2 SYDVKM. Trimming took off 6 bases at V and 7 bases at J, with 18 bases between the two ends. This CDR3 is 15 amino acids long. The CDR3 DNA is TGTGCCAGCAGCCCCGACGGAGGATTGAGTGAAAAACTGTTTTTT. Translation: CASSPDGGLSEKLFF. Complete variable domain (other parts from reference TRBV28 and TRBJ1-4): DVKVTQSSRYLVKRTGEKVFLECVQDMDHENMFWYRQDPGLGLRLIYFSYDVKMKEKGDIPEGYSVSREKKERFSLILESASTNQTSMYLCASSPDGGLSEKLFFGSGTQLSVL.

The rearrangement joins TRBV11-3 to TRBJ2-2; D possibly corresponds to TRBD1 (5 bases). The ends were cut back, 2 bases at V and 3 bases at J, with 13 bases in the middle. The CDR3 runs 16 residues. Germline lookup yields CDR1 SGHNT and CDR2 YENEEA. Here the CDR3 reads CASSLLSGIYTGELFF. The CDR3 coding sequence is TGTGCCAGCAGCTTATTATCAGGGATTTACACCGGGGAGCTGTTTTTT.

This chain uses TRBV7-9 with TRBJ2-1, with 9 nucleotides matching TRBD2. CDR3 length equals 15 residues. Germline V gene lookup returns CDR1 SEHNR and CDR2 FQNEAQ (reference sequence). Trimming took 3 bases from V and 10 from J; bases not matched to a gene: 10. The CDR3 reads CASSFGAGGQREQFF. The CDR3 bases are TGTGCCAGCAGCTTTGGTGCGGGAGGGCAACGGGAGCAGTTCTTC.

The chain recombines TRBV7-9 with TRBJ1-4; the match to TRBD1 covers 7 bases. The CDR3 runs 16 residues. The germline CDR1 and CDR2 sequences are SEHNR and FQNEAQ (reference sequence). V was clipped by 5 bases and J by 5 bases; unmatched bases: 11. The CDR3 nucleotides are TGTGCCAGCAGCCACTACGTGGGACAGAGAAATGAAAAACTGTTTTTT. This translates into CASSHYVGQRNEKLFF.

CDR3 sequence reads: CASSFEGEETQYF. Written as DNA, the CDR3 is TGCGCCAGCAGCTTCGAGGGAGAAGAGACCCAGTACTTC. The V call is TRBV5-1, the J call TRBJ2-5; D possibly corresponds to TRBD2 (5 bases). Deletions cut 2 bases from V and 3 bases from J, with 8 bases between. The CDR3 length is 13 residues. CDR1 and CDR2 from the germline V gene are SGHRS and YFSETQ.